These 10 T cell receptor beta chains share one sample of origin, sequenced in a study of shared clonotypes between healthy human individuals (dated by TCRdb to 2018 to 2020). Preparation of the library involved the immunoSEQ multiplex PCR assay. TCRdb carries this immuneACCESS record with in-frame sequences only. Its versions omit some clonotypes, under half of them owing to an unresolved V gene in the studies checked, with the rest unexplained. Present in this sample are about 110,000 clones, approximately 70% of which were seen just once. The ten biggest clones cover about 24% of the sample. The sample was memory CD8+ T cells sorted from blood. This specimen's cell subset or site label, per the study, means: CD45RO+ cells pooled with CCR7-negative TemRA cells. These receptor sequences come from a woman under 40 in good health.

This sequence joins TRBV29-1 and TRBJ2-1, with 9 positions matching TRBD2. The CDR3 consists of 21 residues. The junction had 23 bases not matched to a gene; V was cut back by 4 bases and J by 1 base. The germline V gene encodes CDR1 SQVTM and CDR2 ANQGSEA. The CDR3: CSVVGPTLPSGIIRSYNEQFF. In DNA form, the CDR3 reads TGCAGCGTTGTAGGACCTACCCTTCCTAGCGGGATTATTCGGTCCTACAATGAGCAGTTCTTC.

The rearrangement uses TRBV11-3 and TRBJ1-2; D is perhaps TRBD1 (5 bases). CDR1 and CDR2 (germline): SGHNT, YENEEA. V dropped 5 bases and J dropped 11 bases, with 15 bases sitting between them. The CDR3 extends over 12 amino acids. The CDR3 loop is CASSTDSLGYTF. The CDR3 DNA follows: TGTGCCAGCAGCACCGACAGTCTCGGTTACACCTTC.

This clone turned up a few times. The rearrangement uses TRBV10-2 and TRBJ2-3; D call uncertain. V shed 4 bases and J shed 2 bases, with 4 bases lying between them. The CDR3 extends over 12 amino acids. Germline CDR1 and CDR2: WSHSY and SAAADI. The CDR3 DNA reads as TGCGCCAGCAGTGGAACCACAGATACGCAGTATTTT. Amino acids: CASSGTTDTQYF.

The chain couples TRBV7-2 to TRBJ2-7, with 8 bases matching TRBD1. The CDR3 runs 15 residues. V dropped 2 bases and J dropped 4; count of bases not matched to a gene: 7. Germline CDR1 SGHTA, CDR2 FQGNSA. In DNA, the CDR3 is TGTGCCAGCAGCTTATATGCGACAGGGGCGTACGAGCAGTACTTC. Protein sequence: CASSLYATGAYEQYF.

The chain is built from TRBV7-6 and TRBJ1-5; D is uncertain. The V end was cut by 1 base, the J end by 8 bases, with 6 bases between. CDR1 is SGHVS and CDR2 is FNYEAQ in the germline V gene. The CDR3 is 12 residues long. The CDR3: CASSLGEKPQHF. The CDR3 DNA follows: TGTGCCAGCAGCTTAGGGGAAAAGCCCCAGCATTTT. Drawing the rest from reference TRBV7-6 and TRBJ1-5, the complete variable domain is GAGVSQSPRYKVTKRGQDVALRCDPISGHVSLYWYRQALGQGPEFLTYFNYEAQQDKSGLPNDRFSAERPEGSISTLTIQRTEQRDSAMYRCASSLGEKPQHFGDGTRLSIL.

This chain joins TRBV7-8 and TRBJ2-1; D tentatively reads TRBD1 or TRBD2 (6 bases each). Germline CDR1 SGHVS, CDR2 FQNEAQ. CDR3 length: 16 residues. V shed 2 bases and J shed 2 bases, with 13 bases lying between them. This CDR3 is CASSLLGGTAYNEQFF. DNA for the CDR3: TGTGCCAGCAGCTTATTAGGGGGGACGGCCTACAATGAGCAGTTCTTC.

The V and J genes are TRBV10-3 and TRBJ2-3; no definite D call. Looked up from germline, CDR1 is ENHRY and CDR2 is SYGVKD. Trimming removed 0 bases from V and 12 bases from J, with 10 bases in between. This CDR3 has 12 residues. The CDR3 loop is CAISESVRDQYF. The DNA of the CDR3 is TGTGCCATCAGTGAGTCGGTTAGGGATCAGTATTTT.

This chain connects TRBV28 to TRBJ1-5, with 7 positions matching TRBD1. CDR1 is MDHEN, CDR2 SYDVKM, per germline. The J segment lost 7 bases and the V segment lost 4 bases, leaving 10 bases of the junction unmatched. This CDR3 has 15 residues. The CDR3 loop is CASSSIRQGLQPQHF. CDR3 DNA sequence: TGTGCCAGCAGTTCAATTCGACAGGGACTCCAGCCCCAGCATTTT.

The chain recombines TRBV9 with TRBJ2-1; 12 bases are a match to TRBD2. This CDR3 region has 15 residues. After removal of 7 bases from V and 8 bases from J, the junction contained 10 bases not matched to a gene. Germline V CDR1 and CDR2: SGDLS, YYNGEE. CDR3 in amino acids: CASDTVGLAGYEQFF. CDR3 coding DNA: TGTGCCAGCGATACAGTGGGACTAGCGGGTTATGAGCAGTTCTTC.

The chain is built from TRBV10-3 and TRBJ1-2; D is undetermined. There are 13 residues in the CDR3. V shed 3 bases and J shed 6 bases, with 11 bases lying between them. Germline lookup yields CDR1 ENHRY and CDR2 SYGVKD. CDR3: CAISDPSGDGYTF. CDR3 nucleotide sequence: TGTGCCATCAGTGACCCATCCGGAGATGGCTACACCTTC.